This TCR beta chain was profiled in a study of shared clonotypes between healthy human individuals. Regarding the study as a whole: The donor pool, a small one, limited the genetic and exposure-history diversity represented. Read depth was anticipated to influence clonotype sharing among donors. Sorted-subset sequencing, rarefaction showed, was incomplete despite large depth.

Sequencing was performed with immunoSEQ multiplex PCR; in TCRdb, only in-frame clones are kept and a portion is missing. The table lists approximately 1.1 million clones, around 78% of them singletons, with more than 0.5% in the top ten. HIV-negative, healthy adults without recent acute infections or vaccinations were the donors. A word on this clone: Its antigen is not identified.

Unmatched junction bases numbered 8, after V lost 5 bases and J lost 2 bases. CDR3 length: 16 residues. Germline V gene lookup returns CDR1 SGHVS and CDR2 FNYEAQ. The V and J genes are TRBV7-6 and TRBJ2-3, with 9 bases aligning to TRBD2. The source is a man aged 18-30 years in good health. Some clones in this sample may be carry-over from other donors' samples. Specimen: memory CD4+ T cells from PBMCs. Subset in this sample: CD45RA-negative fraction. CDR3 loop: CASSQIGTSPTDTQYF. The CDR3 DNA reads as TGTGCCAGCAGCCAAATAGGGACTAGCCCCACAGATACGCAGTATTTT.